This T cell receptor beta chain comes out of a study of shared clonotypes between healthy human individuals. Notes on the study in general: It was only blood that was sampled, and tissue repertoires likely differ. In contrast to clonotypes shared by all four donors, non-shared clonotypes had lower generation probabilities.

The donor population consisted of healthy HIV-negative adults with no recent acute infections or vaccinations. CDR3 length: 15 amino acids. With 6 bases clipped from V and 3 bases from J, the junction kept 7 bases outside the gene matches. The germline V gene encodes CDR1 SGHRS and CDR2 YFSETQ. Profiled with immunoSEQ multiplex PCR; TCRdb holds only in-frame clones, not every one. In the table there are some 650,000 clones, approximately 97% of which are singletons. In regard to this clone: No antigen is known for it.

The TCR sequence derives from a woman between 25 and 40 years old in good health. V gene TRBV5-1 combines with J gene TRBJ2-5, with TRBD2 identical over 11 bases. The sample taken for sequencing was naive CD4+ T cells sorted from blood. Subset meaning: CD45RA+ positively selected. The CDR3 DNA is TGCGCCAGCACGCCAATGGGACTAGCGGAAGAGACCCAGTACTTC. This gives the protein CASTPMGLAEETQYF.